This T cell receptor beta chain was retrieved from a study of blood T cell repertoires in COVID-19. Study-wide context: Researchers got acute and convalescent COVID-19 samples from the United States, Italy and Spain.

Methods used by the authors: Using reference gene primer amplification, nucleated cell counts were estimated. The assay was immunoSEQ multiplex PCR, and TCRdb's table has in-frame clones only and misses some. The V and J calls and clone size are taken from that table; D and trimming were inferred from the DNA. This table has approximately 170,000 clones, around 80% appearing once. The Seattle patients, enrolled during active infection, were followed longitudinally. V lost 6 bases to trimming and J lost 6 bases, with 14 bases between them. Germline V gives CDR1 MNHEY, CDR2 SVGAGI. This CDR3 comprises 13 residues.

Sequenced material: peripheral blood. The chain has TRBV6-5 and TRBJ1-1; D not resolved. The source is a woman aged 70-85 years with COVID-19, enrolled during active disease. CDR3 nucleotides: TGTGCCAGCAGCCGATCCCCGGAGGCTGAAGCTTTCTTT. Translated, it gives CASSRSPEAEAFF.